Shown below are 28 T cell receptor beta chains from a single sample sequenced in a study of T cells in Graves' hyperthyroidism and ophthalmopathy. From RNA transcripts, TCR beta CDR3 regions were amplified. In the first-round RT-PCR of the TCR CDR3, the HTBI primer set was used. MiXCR, run by TCRdb on the multiplex PCR reads, gives a single entry per CDR3 protein. The sample shows 250,000 or so distinct CDR3 sequences, about 17% of them seen only once. Sequences were obtained from blood. These TCRs come from a woman aged 18-29 years with Graves' ophthalmopathy.

This clonotype was recorded at least ten times. The J gene is TRBJ1-6, the V gene TRBV12-3 or TRBV12-4; a possible D gene is TRBD1 (5 bases). V was shortened by 1 base and J by 10 bases, with 11 bases between the two germline ends. The CDR3 totals 14 residues. The CDR3 region is CASSLVLWGSPLHF. The CDR3 region has the DNA TGTGCCAGCAGTTTAGTCCTCTGGGGGTCACCCCTCCACTTT.

Turning to this clonotype: Being one base from a much bigger clone, this may be a read error. V usage is TRBV28 and J usage is TRBJ1-4; D is ambiguous. This CDR3 is built from 16 residues. Per the germline V gene, CDR1 is MDHEN and CDR2 is SYDVKM. The CDR3 nucleotides read TGTGTCAGCAGTTTACTCCGGCCAGCGGGGAATGAAAAACTGTTTTTT. Residues: CVSSLLRPAGNEKLFF.

This clonotype was picked up many times. CDR3 sequence: CASSLGRITDTQYF. The CDR3 nucleotides are TGTGCCAGCAGTCTTGGGCGCATCACAGATACGCAGTATTTT. The chain carries TRBV6-1 and TRBJ2-3; D gene unclear. Germline V lookup: CDR1 MNHNS, CDR2 SASEGT. The CDR3 extends over 14 amino acids. Trimming cost V 5 bases and J 2 bases, with 11 bases left between them.

Ten or more counts support this clonotype. The rearrangement joins TRBV28 to TRBJ1-2, with TRBD1 identical over 7 bases. The CDR3 has 19 amino acids. Germline V gene lookup returns CDR1 MDHEN and CDR2 SYDVKM. V was pared by 1 base and J by 7 bases, with 21 bases of the junction left unmatched. The CDR3 DNA is TGTGCCAGCAGTTTATCGTCCCCACGACAGGGCTCTCCTGTGGGTGGCTACACCTTC. This codes for CASSLSSPRQGSPVGGYTF.

This clonotype has at least ten counts. The V call is TRBV6-1, the J call TRBJ1-1; 7 positions match TRBD1. Trimming cost V 1 base and J 3 bases; bases outside gene matches: 11. Germline V CDR1 and CDR2: MNHNS, SASEGT. This CDR3 contains 17 residues. The CDR3 here is CASSEDLRGRWDTEAFF. The CDR3 DNA follows: TGTGCCAGCAGTGAAGATCTAAGGGGGCGATGGGACACTGAAGCTTTCTTT.

This clonotype was picked up many times. For the CDR3, the DNA is TGTGCCAGCAGACCAGGGGCGAACACTGAAGCTTTCTTT. Translation gives CASRPGANTEAFF. The chain uses TRBV28 and TRBJ1-1, with D possibly matching TRBD1 (6 bases). The germline gives CDR1 MDHEN, CDR2 SYDVKM. The germline V and J ends were trimmed by 6 bases and 1 base, with 9 bases remaining between them. The CDR3 is 13 residues long.

This clonotype was seen at least ten times. The chain joins TRBV6-1 to TRBJ2-7; perhaps D is TRBD1 or TRBD2 (5 bases each). Germline assignment: CDR1 MNHNS and CDR2 SASEGT. V lost 4 bases and J lost 4, with 17 bases in between. This CDR3 has 15 amino acids. The CDR3 DNA reads TGTGCCAGCAGTGTTCGTACTACGGGGCAATACGAGCAGTACTTC. Residues: CASSVRTTGQYEQYF.

The V call is TRBV4-1, the J call TRBJ2-1, with 16 bases identical to TRBD2. J lost 3 bases, V lost 3 bases, and 11 bases had no gene match. In germline, CDR1 is MGHRA, CDR2 YSYEKL. This CDR3 spans 20 amino acids. CDR3 coding DNA: TGCGCCAGCAGCCAGAGGGAGGGACTAGCGGGGGGGGGATTCTACAATGAGCAGTTCTTC. It encodes CASSQREGLAGGGFYNEQFF.

This clonotype was detected a few times. The rearrangement joins TRBV19 to TRBJ2-3; tentative D call: TRBD2 (6 bases). Germline V gives CDR1 LNHDA, CDR2 SQIVND (reference sequence). The CDR3 is 12 amino acids. Trimming took 5 bases from V and 10 from J, leaving 13 bases between them. The CDR3 protein is CASSPRGGAQYF. DNA for the CDR3: TGTGCCAGTAGTCCTAGGGGAGGAGCGCAGTATTTT.

This clonotype showed up many times. The V gene is TRBV9, the J gene TRBJ1-2, with no clear D. The germline V gene encodes CDR1 SGDLS and CDR2 YYNGEE. With 5 bases removed from V and 6 bases from J, the gap between germline ends came to 11 bases. This CDR3 comprises 12 residues. CDR3 DNA sequence: TGTGCCAGCAGTCTTAGTGGGGATGGCTACACCTTC. Protein sequence: CASSLSGDGYTF.

This chain uses TRBV20-1 with TRBJ2-3, with D perhaps TRBD1 or TRBD2 (5 bases each). The length of the CDR3 is 15 residues. Germline values: CDR1 DFQATT, CDR2 SNEGSKA (reference sequence). The V end lost 0 bases, the J end lost 5 bases, and 15 bases lay between the germline ends. The CDR3 loop is CSARDRGRGGDTQYF. As DNA, the CDR3 is TGCAGTGCTAGAGATCGGGGACGGGGTGGAGATACGCAGTATTTT.

This clonotype was seen repeatedly, ten times or more. The chain employs TRBV7-8 and TRBJ1-3; D is unresolved. Trimming removed 5 bases at V and 4 bases at J, with 18 bases between. The CDR3 is 16 residues long. The germline V gene has CDR1 SGHVS and CDR2 FQNEAQ. The CDR3 bases are TGTGCCAGCAGCCCGCCGGGAGGGAGGGAAGGAAACACCATATATTTT. Protein sequence: CASSPPGGREGNTIYF.

At least ten counts were recorded for this clonotype. This sequence joins TRBV2 and TRBJ2-3; 12 nucleotides agree with TRBD2. Germline CDR1 SNHLY, CDR2 FYNNEI. This CDR3 has 16 amino acids. Trimming took 4 bases from V and 2 from J; bases not matched to a gene: 4. Here the CDR3 reads CASSGRLAGATDTQYF. CDR3 DNA sequence: TGTGCCAGCAGTGGCAGACTAGCGGGAGCCACAGATACGCAGTATTTT.

V usage is TRBV9 and J usage is TRBJ2-5; D may be TRBD1 (5 bases). Germline loops: CDR1 SGDLS, CDR2 YYNGEE. The CDR3 covers 15 residues. V lost 0 bases and J lost 4, with 13 bases in between. This CDR3 is CASSVAPERGETQYF. DNA for the CDR3: TGTGCCAGCAGCGTAGCTCCAGAAAGGGGAGAGACCCAGTACTTC.

This clonotype was seen ten or more times. The J gene is TRBJ2-2, the V gene TRBV7-8, with D tentatively TRBD2 (5 bases). V lost 6 bases to trimming and J lost 0 bases, with 11 bases between them. Germline V lookup: CDR1 SGHVS, CDR2 FQNEAQ. This CDR3 comprises 15 residues. The CDR3 region has the DNA TGTGCCAGCAGGCGGACTGGGACGAACACCGGGGAGCTGTTTTTT. Translated, it gives CASRRTGTNTGELFF.

The table lists this clonotype with a few counts. V and J are TRBV20-1 and TRBJ2-1, with no clear D. CDR3 length: 13 residues. The germline CDR1 and CDR2 sequences are DFQATT and SNEGSKA (reference sequence). Trimming stripped 3 bases from V and 2 bases from J, with 8 bases between. CDR3 nucleotide sequence: TGCAGTGCTAGGCAGCGAACCTACAATGAGCAGTTCTTC. This sequence encodes CSARQRTYNEQFF.

CDR3: CASSLIAGGDTGELFF. The CDR3 region has the DNA TGTGCCAGCAGTTTAATAGCGGGGGGGGACACCGGGGAGCTGTTTTTT. J is TRBJ2-2 and V is TRBV27, with 11 bases aligning to TRBD2. The CDR3 contains 16 residues. Per the germline V gene, CDR1 is MNHEY and CDR2 is SMNVEV (reference sequence). J was trimmed by 3 bases and V by 2 bases; bases with no gene match: 2.

This clonotype was observed at least ten times. The chain carries TRBV15 and TRBJ1-2; D not certain. Trimming stripped 0 bases from V and 0 bases from J, with 14 bases between. This CDR3 has 17 residues. Per germline, CDR1 LNHNV and CDR2 YYDKDF (reference sequence). CDR3 loop: CATSRDSLSTTNYGYTF. CDR3 coding DNA: TGTGCCACCAGCAGAGACTCTCTCTCAACCACTAACTATGGCTACACCTTC.

This clonotype rates as medium-sized. The V and J genes are TRBV28 and TRBJ1-3; D is uncertain. Germline CDR1 is MDHEN and CDR2 is SYDVKM. V was clipped by 1 base and J by 5 bases, with 12 bases between them. The CDR3 totals 15 residues. The CDR3 is CASSLFRIRRNTIYF. The CDR3 region has the DNA TGTGCCAGCAGTTTATTCAGGATCCGGAGAAACACCATATATTTT.

V is TRBV19 and J is TRBJ1-5; 7 bases fit TRBD1. Germline V gene lookup returns CDR1 LNHDA and CDR2 SQIVND (reference sequence). The trim removed 5 bases at V and 6 bases at J, leaving 16 bases unmatched. This CDR3 comprises 17 residues. Written as DNA, the CDR3 is TGTGCCAGTAGTCTATCCAATTTGAGACAGGGCCCTCAGCCCCAGCATTTT. Residues: CASSLSNLRQGPQPQHF.

In this sample, this clonotype turned up many times. The genes are TRBV3-1 and TRBJ2-1, with 8 bases lining up with TRBD2. Looked up from germline, CDR1 is LGHDT and CDR2 is YNNKEL (reference sequence). The CDR3 has 18 residues. Losses at the gene ends were 2 bases for V and 0 bases for J; bases not matched to a gene: 9. Written as DNA, the CDR3 is TGTGCCAGCAGCCAAAACTACAAACTAGCGGACTCCTACAATGAGCAGTTCTTC. This codes for CASSQNYKLADSYNEQFF.

The sample holds many counts of this clonotype. This chain connects TRBV11-2 to TRBJ1-1; D perhaps matches TRBD1 (5 bases). The V gene lost 0 bases and the J gene lost 9 bases, with 11 bases spanning the gap. The CDR3 spans 13 residues. Germline V CDR1 and CDR2: SGHAT, FQNNGV. The CDR3 nucleotides are TGTGCCAGCAGCTTAGAGGACACCCTAAAAGCTTTCTTT. Its protein product is CASSLEDTLKAFF. The full variable domain, in which reference TRBV11-2 and TRBJ1-1 provide the parts outside the CDR3, is EAGVAQSPRYKIIEKRQSVAFWCNPISGHATLYWYQQILGQGPKLLIQFQNNGVVDDSQLPKDRFSAERLKGVDSTLKIQPAKLEDSAVYLCASSLEDTLKAFFGQGTRLTVV.

The chain links TRBV19 to TRBJ1-6; D perhaps matches TRBD1 (5 bases). V was shortened by 8 bases and J by 9 bases, with 14 bases between the two germline ends. The CDR3 totals 13 residues. CDR1 and CDR2 (germline): LNHDA, SQIVND (reference sequence). CDR3 DNA sequence: TGTGCCAGTTCAGACAGACTGACTTCACCCCTCCACTTT. Translating gives CASSDRLTSPLHF. Filled out from reference TRBV19 and TRBJ1-6, the complete variable domain reads DGGITQSPKYLFRKEGQNVTLSCEQNLNHDAMYWYRQDPGQGLRLIYYSQIVNDFQKGDIAEGYSVSREKKESFPLTVTSAQKNPTAFYLCASSDRLTSPLHFGNGTRLTVT.

This clonotype has at least ten counts. The chain has TRBV20-1 and TRBJ2-1; TRBD2 agrees at 8 bases. The CDR3 covers 16 residues. Germline CDR1 reads DFQATT; CDR2 reads SNEGSKA (reference sequence). Trimming cost V 3 bases and J 3 bases; bases outside gene matches: 10. CDR3 nucleotide sequence: TGCAGTGCTAGCGGGAGGGCCCTTGTGGGCTACAATGAGCAGTTCTTC. This codes for CSASGRALVGYNEQFF.

This clonotype was observed at least ten times. This chain connects TRBV25-1 to TRBJ2-5; tentatively, D is TRBD2 (6 bases). V was clipped by 4 bases and J by 3 bases, with 12 bases between them. Germline CDR1 is MGHDK and CDR2 is SYGVNS. CDR3 size: 14 residues. CDR3 sequence: CASSGWKREETQYF. The CDR3 region has the DNA TGTGCCAGCAGTGGATGGAAGCGGGAAGAGACCCAGTACTTC.

This clonotype has ten or more counts. The chain joins TRBV13 to TRBJ2-7; TRBD1 aligns across 9 bases. The trim removed 5 bases at V and 0 bases at J, leaving 2 bases unmatched. Germline values: CDR1 PRHDT, CDR2 FYEKMQ (reference sequence). CDR3 length: 14 amino acids. Here the CDR3 DNA reads TGTGCCAGCAGCCGGACAGGGGCCTCCTACGAGCAGTACTTC. Residues: CASSRTGASYEQYF.

The chain links TRBV5-4 to TRBJ2-7; 10 nucleotides align to TRBD1. Germline V gene lookup returns CDR1 SGHNT and CDR2 YYREEE (reference sequence). The ends lost 4 bases at V and 5 bases at J; junction bases unmatched: 15. CDR3 length: 17 amino acids. The CDR3 region has the DNA TGTGCCAGCAGCCAAGGGACAGGGGCCAGCCTCACCCACGAGCAGTACTTC. Protein product: CASSQGTGASLTHEQYF.

This clonotype was seen at least ten times. The V and J genes are TRBV12-3 or TRBV12-4 and TRBJ1-1; D ambiguous. This CDR3 is 14 amino acids long. V lost 4 bases, J lost 0 bases, and 9 bases lay in between. The CDR3 is CASSSQGMNTEAFF. CDR3 in DNA: TGTGCCAGCAGTTCCCAAGGGATGAACACTGAAGCTTTCTTT.